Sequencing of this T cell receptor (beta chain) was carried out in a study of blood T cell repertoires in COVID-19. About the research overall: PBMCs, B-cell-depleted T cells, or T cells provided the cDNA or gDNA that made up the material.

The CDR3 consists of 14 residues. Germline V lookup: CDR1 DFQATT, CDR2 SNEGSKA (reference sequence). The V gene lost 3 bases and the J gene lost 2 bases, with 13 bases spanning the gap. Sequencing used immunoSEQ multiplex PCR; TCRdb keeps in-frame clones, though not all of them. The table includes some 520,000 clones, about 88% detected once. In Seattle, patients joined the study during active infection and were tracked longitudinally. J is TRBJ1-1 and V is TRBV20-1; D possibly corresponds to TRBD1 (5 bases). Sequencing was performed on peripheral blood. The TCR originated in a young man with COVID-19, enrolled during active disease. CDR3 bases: TGCAGTGCTAGTGCCCTAGGGACTAACACTGAAGCTTTCTTT. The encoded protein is CSASALGTNTEAFF.